The clone carrying this T cell receptor (beta chain) occurred once. Its specificity is unknown. This could be a read error, since a much larger clone is one nucleotide away. A sample-barcoded 5' primer and a J-beta primer mix were used in a second PCR of about 7 to 11 cycles. Each CDR3 protein gets one entry after TCRdb re-called the 5' RACE reads with MiXCR. The sample holds around 900,000 distinct CDR3 sequences, 29% seen once. Per sample, no less than 5.5 micrograms of total RNA were extracted. CDR1 and CDR2 from the germline V gene are LGHDT and YNNKEL (reference sequence). The CDR3 is 14 residues long. This entry is derived from a study of blood T cells in healthy people across ages. General study findings and limits: Naive CD4+ cells and diversity were both higher in long-lived donors than in aged donors. Age showed a roughly linear inverse relationship with TCR beta diversity per million T cells.

Sequenced material: blood. The chain recombines TRBV3-1 with TRBJ2-7, with TRBD1 identical over 8 bases. This sequence originates from an elderly woman in good health. Here the CDR3 reads CANSKQGGPYEQYF. In DNA, the CDR3 is TGTGCCAACAGCAAACAGGGGGGACCCTACGAGCAGTACTTC.